The T cell receptor beta chain under discussion was sequenced for a study of early stage breast cancer tumors. For the study at large: Most invasive tumors, twelve of 16, were ER+/PR+/HER2-. Study-level findings and limits: Bulk DNA sequencing of unsorted cells missed chain pairing and markers. Tumors had approximately 2.4-fold higher T cell density than normal breast.

There are 13 residues in the CDR3. Germline CDR1 reads MDHEN; CDR2 reads SYDVKM. The junction had 7 bases not matched to a gene; V was cut back by 11 bases and J by 3 bases. This clone was seen once. What it recognizes is unknown. Blood replicates held 0.5 ug DNA, tumor or normal breast roughly 1.5 ug, two each. Using immunoSEQ multiplex PCR, the repertoire was profiled, and TCRdb retains in-frame clones only, with some absent. This table has about 29,000 clones, 70% to 90% appearing once. The genes are TRBV28 and TRBJ1-5; TRBD1 aligns across 7 bases. The clonotype was recovered from a person between 50 and 60 years old with breast cancer. Sequencing was done on a sample of blood. CDR3 amino acids: CAGRDRDNQPQHF. The CDR3 DNA follows: TGTGCCGGGAGAGACAGGGACAATCAGCCCCAGCATTTT.